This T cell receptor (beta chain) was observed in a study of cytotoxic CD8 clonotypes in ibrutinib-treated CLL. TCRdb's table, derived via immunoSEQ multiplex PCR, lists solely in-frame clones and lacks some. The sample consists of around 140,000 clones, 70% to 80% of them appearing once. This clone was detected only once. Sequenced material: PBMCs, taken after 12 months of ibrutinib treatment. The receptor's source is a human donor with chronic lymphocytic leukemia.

The CDR3 protein is CASSLVRTGRYNEQFF. DNA of the CDR3: TGTGCCAGCAGCTTAGTTAGGACAGGGCGCTACAATGAGCAGTTCTTC. The V gene is TRBV11-3, the J gene TRBJ2-1; 8 nucleotides agree with TRBD1. Germline V lookup: CDR1 SGHNT, CDR2 YENEEA. The CDR3 has 16 residues. V shed 1 base and J 3 bases; nucleotides not matched to a gene: 5.